The clone carrying this T cell receptor beta chain has just one count. The target antigen is unknown. The treatment denotes: 19 received Ad26.COV2.S at low or high dose, single or two shots; several received placebo; per-sample allocation not given. It was on day 63 after the first vaccine or placebo injection that samples were taken. Trimming took off 4 bases at V and 13 bases at J, with 15 bases between the two ends. CDR3 length: 13 residues. Looked up from germline, CDR1 is SGHNT and CDR2 is YYREEE (reference sequence). The data were taken from a study of Ad26.COV2.S vaccination and SARS-CoV-2 variants. Looking at the study overall: Intramuscular Ad26.COV2.S at 5x10^10 or 1x10^11 viral particles.

Assay: immunoSEQ multiplex PCR; the TCRdb copy retains only in-frame clones and omits some. Of hundreds of thousands of clones in the sample, 80% to 95% were seen once. Findings and caveats of the study: Substantial breadth in spike-specific CD8+ and CD4+ T cell responses was reportedly seen after vaccination. Vaccinees and placebo recipients showed similar non-spike TCR breadth.

The sequences come from peripheral blood, collected in a trial of Ad26.COV2.S vaccine versus placebo. The chain uses TRBV5-4 and TRBJ1-6; D is unclear. The source of this sequence is a person between 18 and 59 years old who received the Ad26.COV2.S COVID-19 vaccine or a placebo. CDR3 sequence: CASSPDPGQPLHF. The CDR3 nucleotides read TGTGCCAGCAGCCCAGATCCGGGCCAGCCCCTCCACTTT.